The 9 T cell receptor beta chains below all came from one sample that was sequenced in a study of blood T cell repertoires in COVID-19. The repertoire was sequenced with immunoSEQ multiplex PCR; TCRdb's copy has only in-frame clones and lacks some. The repertoire includes under 80,000 clones, 85% to 90% of them detected once, and roughly 6.8% sits in the top ten. Sequenced: peripheral blood. The source of these receptors is a woman over 75 with active COVID-19.

The chain joins TRBV28 to TRBJ2-5, with 7 nucleotides matching TRBD2. The CDR3 spans 14 residues. The V gene's germline CDR1 is MDHEN and CDR2 SYDVKM. J was trimmed by 8 bases and V by 2 bases; bases with no gene match: 8. CDR3 amino acids: CASSLRRPGGTQYF. CDR3 DNA sequence: TGTGCCAGCAGTTTACGAAGGCCGGGGGGTACCCAGTACTTC.

V and J are TRBV7-2 and TRBJ2-3; D remains ambiguous. The CDR3 runs 12 residues. From germline, CDR1 is SGHTA and CDR2 FQGNSA. With 8 bases removed from V and 5 bases from J, the gap between germline ends came to 11 bases. CDR3 nucleotide sequence: TGTGCCAGCCGAACGGCGGTAGATACGCAGTATTTT. This codes for CASRTAVDTQYF.

The chain links TRBV5-5 to TRBJ2-1, with TRBD2 matching over 12 bases. This CDR3 region has 17 residues. With V trimmed by 3 bases and J by 4 bases, 8 bases remained unmatched. The germline V gene encodes CDR1 SGHKS and CDR2 YYEKEE (reference sequence). DNA of the CDR3: TGTGCCAGCAGCTCGCCCACCGGGACTAGCGGGTACAATGAGCAGTTCTTC. Translated: CASSSPTGTSGYNEQFF.

The chain joins TRBV3-1 (or the pseudogene TRBV3-2) to TRBJ1-3; the D is unclear. Germline CDR1 and CDR2: LGHDT and YNNKEL (reference sequence). V gave up 4 bases and J gave up 0 bases, with 10 bases separating them. This CDR3 comprises 15 residues. The CDR3 nucleotides read TGTGCCAGCAGCCGGTCCGGTGGCTCTGGAAACACCATATATTTT. It translates to CASSRSGGSGNTIYF.

The chain has TRBV27 and TRBJ2-5; TRBD2 aligns across 11 bases. V gave up 4 bases and J gave up 2 bases; unmatched junction bases: 6. Germline loops: CDR1 MNHEY, CDR2 SMNVEV (reference sequence). The CDR3 has 16 amino acids. The CDR3 region is CASSSPSGRLQETQYF. For the CDR3, the DNA is TGTGCCAGCAGTTCACCTAGCGGGAGGTTGCAAGAGACCCAGTACTTC.

Points on this clone: The junction departs from germline at one end; a sequencing error may be responsible. This chain connects TRBV7-7 to TRBJ2-3; 10 bases line up with TRBD2. Germline CDR1 is SSHAT and CDR2 is FNYEAQ (reference sequence). CDR3 length: 14 residues. CDR3 in amino acids: CASSLAGGSDTQYF. The CDR3 coding sequence is TGTGCTAGCAGCTTAGCGGGAGGCTCAGATACGCAGTATTTT.

V usage is TRBV28 and J usage is TRBJ1-5; the match to TRBD1 covers 7 bases. The V segment lost 7 bases and the J segment 5 bases; nucleotides outside the gene matches: 14. Germline loops: CDR1 MDHEN, CDR2 SYDVKM. The CDR3 length is 16 residues. As DNA, the CDR3 is TGTGCCAGCATATCGACACAGGGGATTCCTTATCAGCCCCAGCATTTT. As protein: CASISTQGIPYQPQHF.

The chain has TRBV5-1 and TRBJ2-3, with 14 positions matching TRBD2. Germline lookup yields CDR1 SGHRS and CDR2 YFSETQ. CDR3 size: 15 residues. Trimming removed 3 bases from V and 5 bases from J; junction bases left unmatched: 2. CDR3 residues: CASSWGLAGVDTQYF. CDR3 DNA sequence: TGCGCCAGCAGCTGGGGACTAGCGGGAGTAGATACGCAGTATTTT.

This clone was recorded a few times. Other DNA sequences in the sample encode the same CDR3. The chain employs TRBV3-1 (or the pseudogene TRBV3-2) and TRBJ2-1, with a weak D call TRBD1 (6 bases). CDR1 LGHDT and CDR2 YNNKEL come from the germline V gene (reference sequence). Between the trimmed V and J ends, which lost 2 bases and 4 bases, there was a span of 6 bases. CDR3 length equals 13 residues. The DNA of the CDR3 is TGTGCCAGCAGCCAAAGGGGGTACAATGAGCAGTTCTTC. It codes for CASSQRGYNEQFF.